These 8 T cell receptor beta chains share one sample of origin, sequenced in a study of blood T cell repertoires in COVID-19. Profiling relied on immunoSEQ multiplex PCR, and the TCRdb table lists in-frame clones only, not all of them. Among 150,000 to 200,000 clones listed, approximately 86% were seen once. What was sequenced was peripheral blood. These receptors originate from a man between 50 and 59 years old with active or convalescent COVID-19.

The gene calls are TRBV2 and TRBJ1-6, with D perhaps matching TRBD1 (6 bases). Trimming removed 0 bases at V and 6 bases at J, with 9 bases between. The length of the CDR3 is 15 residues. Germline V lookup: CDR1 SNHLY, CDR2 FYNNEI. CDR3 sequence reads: CASSEAGHSNSPLHF. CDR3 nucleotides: TGTGCCAGCAGTGAAGCGGGACATTCTAATTCACCCCTCCACTTT.

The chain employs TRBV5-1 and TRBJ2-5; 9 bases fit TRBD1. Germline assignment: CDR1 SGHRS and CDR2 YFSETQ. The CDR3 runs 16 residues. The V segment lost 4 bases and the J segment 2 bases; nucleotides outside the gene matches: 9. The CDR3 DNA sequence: TGCGCCAGCAGCCAATTTACCGGGACAGGGCAAGAGACCCAGTACTTC. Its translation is CASSQFTGTGQETQYF.

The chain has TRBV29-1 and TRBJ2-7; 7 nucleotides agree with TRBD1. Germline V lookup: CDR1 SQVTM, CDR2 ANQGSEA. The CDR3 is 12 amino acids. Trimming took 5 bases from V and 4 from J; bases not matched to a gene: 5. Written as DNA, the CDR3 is TGCAGCGTTCTCGGGGACAGTTACGAGCAGTACTTC. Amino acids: CSVLGDSYEQYF.

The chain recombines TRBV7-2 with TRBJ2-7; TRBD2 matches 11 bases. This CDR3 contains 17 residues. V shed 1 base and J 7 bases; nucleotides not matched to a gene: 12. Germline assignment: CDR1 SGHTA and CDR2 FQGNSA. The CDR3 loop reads CASSLGALAGGPREQYF. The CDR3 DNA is TGTGCCAGCAGCTTAGGGGCGCTAGCGGGAGGCCCAAGGGAGCAGTACTTC.

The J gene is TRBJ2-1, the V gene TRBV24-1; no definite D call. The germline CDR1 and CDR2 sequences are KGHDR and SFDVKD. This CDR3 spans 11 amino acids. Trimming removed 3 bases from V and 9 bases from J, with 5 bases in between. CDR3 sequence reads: CATSDESEQFF. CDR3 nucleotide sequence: TGTGCCACCAGTGATGAGAGTGAGCAGTTCTTC.

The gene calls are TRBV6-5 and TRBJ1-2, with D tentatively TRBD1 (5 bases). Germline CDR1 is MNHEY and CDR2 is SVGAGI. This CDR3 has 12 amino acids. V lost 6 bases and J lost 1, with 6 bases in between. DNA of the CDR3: TGTGCCAGCAGCAGGGTTAACTATGGCTACACCTTC. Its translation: CASSRVNYGYTF.

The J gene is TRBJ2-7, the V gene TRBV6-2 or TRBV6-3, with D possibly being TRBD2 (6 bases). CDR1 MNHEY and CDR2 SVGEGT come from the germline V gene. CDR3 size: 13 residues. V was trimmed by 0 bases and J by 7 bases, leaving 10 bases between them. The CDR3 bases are TGTGCCAGCAGTTACTCGGGGACTGGGGAGCAGTACTTC. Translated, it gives CASSYSGTGEQYF.

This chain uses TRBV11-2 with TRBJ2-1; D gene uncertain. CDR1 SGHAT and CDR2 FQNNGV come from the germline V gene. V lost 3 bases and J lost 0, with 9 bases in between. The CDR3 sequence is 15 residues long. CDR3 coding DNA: TGTGCCAGCAGCTTGGAAAGGAGCTCCTACAATGAGCAGTTCTTC. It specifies CASSLERSSYNEQFF.